One sample yielded the 21 T cell receptor beta chains listed below, sequenced in a study of cytomegalovirus exposure and HLA in healthy donors. PCR was performed using 60 Vbeta and 13 Jbeta primers. Some clones are missing from TCRdb's copy, which holds only in-frame ones; the method was immunoSEQ multiplex PCR. Here the sample spans 80,000 to 100,000 clones, around 70% being singletons. The sample was PBMCs. These receptors were obtained from a man in his forties or fifties in good health and CMV-seronegative.

The rearrangement links TRBV27 to TRBJ2-3; D perhaps matches TRBD2 (6 bases). V gave up 2 bases and J gave up 1 base, with 10 bases separating them. The germline V gene has CDR1 MNHEY and CDR2 SMNVEV (reference sequence). The CDR3 is made up of 15 amino acids. The CDR3 sequence is CASSLPGLRTDTQYF. Written as DNA, the CDR3 is TGTGCCAGCAGTTTACCGGGACTCCGCACAGATACGCAGTATTTT.

The genes are TRBV9 and TRBJ2-3; tentative D call: TRBD1 (5 bases). CDR1 is SGDLS, CDR2 YYNGEE, per germline. The CDR3 is 14 amino acids. Trimming stripped 1 base from V and 6 bases from J, with 12 bases between. CDR3 in DNA: TGTGCCAGCAGCGTAAGGCAGGGATTCGATACGCAGTATTTT. The encoded protein is CASSVRQGFDTQYF.

This sequence joins TRBV5-8 and TRBJ2-3; 11 bases align to TRBD2. Germline assignment: CDR1 SGHTS and CDR2 YDEGEE. The ends lost 1 base at V and 7 bases at J; junction bases unmatched: 11. The CDR3 is made up of 17 amino acids. The CDR3 region is CASSLWSSGGAVNTQYF. As DNA, the CDR3 is TGTGCCAGCAGCTTGTGGAGTAGCGGGGGGGCCGTGAATACGCAGTATTTT.

This rearrangement joins TRBV2 to TRBJ2-1, with TRBD2 matching 12 bases. Germline CDR1 is SNHLY and CDR2 is FYNNEI. The CDR3 consists of 17 residues. V trimming: 6 bases; J trimming: 7 bases; junction bases outside the gene matches: 13. The CDR3 protein is CASSQTLTSGRRNEQFF. CDR3 in DNA: TGTGCCAGCAGCCAGACCCTTACTAGCGGGAGGAGGAATGAGCAGTTCTTC.

The chain is built from TRBV14 and TRBJ1-1; TRBD1 might be the D (5 bases). CDR1 is SGHDN, CDR2 FVKESK, per germline. V was shortened by 8 bases and J by 1 base, with 14 bases between the two germline ends. The CDR3 sequence is 14 residues long. CDR3 in DNA: TGTGCCAGCTTTCGGGGAGGACAGAACACTGAAGCTTTCTTT. This encodes CASFRGGQNTEAFF.

CDR3 amino acids: CASSLAEAGEGQYF. CDR3 DNA: TGTGCCAGCAGCTTAGCGGAAGCGGGAGAAGGACAGTACTTC. The chain carries TRBV7-9 and TRBJ2-7; 8 positions match TRBD2. The V gene's germline CDR1 is SEHNR and CDR2 FQNEAQ (reference sequence). Trimming took 0 bases from V and 10 from J; bases not matched to a gene: 8. The CDR3 extends over 14 amino acids.

Notes on this clone: Relative to the germline gene, one junction end is altered; a read error may explain this. The chain combines TRBV10-3 with TRBJ2-5; no clear D gene. The CDR3 is 13 residues long. Per the germline V gene, CDR1 is ENHRY and CDR2 is SYGVKD. CDR3 nucleotide sequence: TGTGCCATCAGTGAGGTCAACCAGGAGACCCAGTACTTC. It translates to CAISEVNQETQYF.

This clone was seen a handful of times. The V gene is TRBV2, the J gene TRBJ1-5; perhaps TRBD1 as D (5 bases). The CDR3 loop spans 15 amino acids. V was clipped by 9 bases and J by 5 bases, with 20 bases between them. Germline CDR1 reads SNHLY; CDR2 reads FYNNEI. The CDR3 protein is CASRISGRAYQPQHF. For the CDR3, the DNA is TGTGCCAGTAGGATTTCGGGCAGGGCCTATCAGCCCCAGCATTTT.

V usage is TRBV6-4 and J usage is TRBJ2-1, with 10 bases lining up with TRBD1. This CDR3 has 14 amino acids. V trimming: 10 bases; J trimming: 7 bases; junction bases outside the gene matches: 10. Germline CDR1 is MRHNA and CDR2 is SNTAGT. The CDR3 spells CATRDWDRGNEQFF. CDR3 DNA: TGTGCCACCAGGGATTGGGACAGGGGAAATGAGCAGTTCTTC.

This clone has just a few counts. This chain connects TRBV27 to TRBJ1-1; unclear D gene. The germline V gene has CDR1 MNHEY and CDR2 SMNVEV (reference sequence). The CDR3 extends over 13 amino acids. Trimming took 3 bases from V and 4 from J, leaving 9 bases between them. The CDR3 sequence: CASSFIGSTEAFF. Written as DNA, the CDR3 is TGTGCCAGCAGTTTTATCGGGAGCACTGAAGCTTTCTTT.

Here the CDR3 reads CASSPSGPSYEQYF. The DNA for the CDR3 is TGTGCCAGCAGTCCCAGCGGACCCTCCTACGAGCAGTACTTC. The chain carries TRBV27 and TRBJ2-7; tentative D call: TRBD2 (5 bases). V lost 5 bases and J 0 bases, leaving 11 bases between the germline ends. Germline loops: CDR1 MNHEY, CDR2 SMNVEV (reference sequence). The CDR3 extends over 14 amino acids.

This rearrangement joins TRBV5-4 to TRBJ2-5, with a weak D call TRBD2 (5 bases). The germline CDR1 and CDR2 sequences are SGHNT and YYREEE (reference sequence). Trimming shortened V by 5 bases and J by 5 bases, and 22 bases separated the two germline ends. The length of the CDR3 is 16 residues. The CDR3 is CASSQKIRGSRETQYF. For the CDR3, the DNA is TGTGCCAGCAGTCAAAAAATACGGGGATCGAGGGAGACCCAGTACTTC.

The chain employs TRBV7-9 and TRBJ1-4; the D is unclear. Germline values: CDR1 SEHNR, CDR2 FQNEAQ (reference sequence). The CDR3 spans 15 residues. Deletions cut 4 bases from V and 3 bases from J, with 12 bases between. The CDR3 protein is CASSSPPIANEKLFF. Here the CDR3 DNA reads TGTGCCAGCAGCTCCCCGCCTATTGCTAATGAAAAACTGTTTTTT.

V and J are TRBV5-1 and TRBJ2-5; unclear D gene. Germline loops: CDR1 SGHRS, CDR2 YFSETQ. This CDR3 is 14 amino acids long. Trimming stripped 4 bases from V and 5 bases from J, with 15 bases between. CDR3 sequence reads: CASSVVSGPETQYF. Written as DNA, the CDR3 is TGCGCCAGCAGCGTAGTCAGTGGGCCCGAGACCCAGTACTTC.

The sample holds a few counts of this clone. The chain joins TRBV9 to TRBJ1-3; no firm D call. The ends were cut back, 2 bases at V and 0 bases at J, with 9 bases in the middle. CDR1 and CDR2 (germline): SGDLS, YYNGEE. This CDR3 is 15 amino acids long. The CDR3 is CASSVDSSSGNTIYF. DNA for the CDR3: TGTGCCAGCAGCGTTGATAGTTCCTCTGGAAACACCATATATTTT.

The genes are TRBV5-1 and TRBJ1-5, with D unresolved. Trimming took 0 bases from V and 4 from J, leaving 11 bases between them. The CDR3 has 15 amino acids. Per germline, CDR1 SGHRS and CDR2 YFSETQ. The CDR3: CASSLDSSLNQPQHF. CDR3 bases: TGCGCCAGCAGCTTGGACAGCTCATTAAATCAGCCCCAGCATTTT.

This clone was detected once. A read error may produce the germline difference seen at one junction end. The rearrangement links TRBV7-9 to TRBJ1-6, with TRBD1 matching over 11 bases. The CDR3 contains 16 residues. The germline CDR1 and CDR2 sequences are SEHNR and FQNEAQ (reference sequence). The CDR3 region has the DNA TGTTCCAGCAGCTTATCCAGCGGGACAGGGGGATCACCCCTCCACTTT. Protein product: CSSSLSSGTGGSPLHF. The complete variable domain, with remaining parts taken from reference TRBV7-9 and TRBJ1-6, reads DTGVSQNPRHKITKRGQNVTFRCDPISEHNRLYWYRQTLGQGPEFLTYFQNEAQLEKSRLLSDRFSAERPKGSFSTLEIQRTEQGDSAMYLCSSSLSSGTGGSPLHFGNGTRLTVT.

This chain connects TRBV5-1 to TRBJ2-7; 8 bases map to TRBD2. Germline CDR1 is SGHRS and CDR2 is YFSETQ. This CDR3 has 16 amino acids. J gave up 1 base and V 4 bases, and 10 bases lay outside the gene matches. CDR3 region: CASSGPGLVLSYEQYF. CDR3 in DNA: TGCGCCAGCAGCGGACCGGGACTAGTGTTATCCTACGAGCAGTACTTC.

The chain links TRBV29-1 to TRBJ1-1, with D tentatively TRBD1 (5 bases). Between the trimmed V and J ends, which lost 5 bases and 7 bases, there was a span of 20 bases. There are 14 residues in the CDR3. CDR1 is SQVTM, CDR2 ANQGSEA, per germline. CDR3: CSVHRQTSGGEAFF. The CDR3, as DNA: TGCAGCGTTCACCGACAGACATCGGGGGGTGAAGCTTTCTTT.

CDR3 sequence reads: CASSHQGRDGYTF. As DNA, the CDR3 is TGTGCCAGCAGCCATCAAGGCCGGGATGGCTACACCTTC. This chain uses TRBV14 with TRBJ1-2, with D uncertain. This CDR3 region has 13 residues. Per germline, CDR1 SGHDN and CDR2 FVKESK. V was trimmed by 3 bases and J by 6 bases, leaving 11 bases between them.

The chain links TRBV5-4 to TRBJ2-1; 8 bases match TRBD1. The trim removed 0 bases at V and 10 bases at J, leaving 15 bases unmatched. The CDR3 consists of 17 residues. The germline V gene encodes CDR1 SGHNT and CDR2 YYREEE (reference sequence). The CDR3 sequence: CASSLASGQGGFREQFF. The CDR3 DNA sequence: TGTGCCAGCAGCTTGGCCAGTGGACAGGGAGGTTTTCGGGAGCAGTTCTTC.